What follows are 20 T cell receptor beta chains derived from one specimen sequenced in a study of T-cell memory formation after mild COVID-19. A single record per CDR3 protein comes from TCRdb applying MiXCR to the 5' RACE reads. Among about 110,000 distinct CDR3 sequences listed, about 17% were seen once. Sequencing was performed on PBMCs or a T cell subset sorted from them (not recorded which). The receptors come from an adult woman who had mild COVID-19 (a few samples of this study predate the infection). Cell type and time point are not known.

The V gene is TRBV6-2 or TRBV6-3, the J gene TRBJ1-2; 7 bases agree with TRBD1. The V gene end was trimmed by 0 bases and the J gene end by 1 base; junction bases not matched to a gene: 5. CDR1 and CDR2 (germline): MNHEY, SVGEGT. There are 16 residues in the CDR3. As DNA, the CDR3 is TGTGCCAGCAGTTACTCGCGACAGGGCTTTAACTATGGCTACACCTTC. Its protein product is CASSYSRQGFNYGYTF.

This clonotype showed up just a few times. V and J are TRBV29-1 and TRBJ1-2; 10 bases line up with TRBD1. The CDR3 length is 15 residues. The ends lost 7 bases at V and 6 bases at J; junction bases unmatched: 14. The V gene's germline CDR1 is SQVTM and CDR2 ANQGSEA. CDR3 bases: TGCAGCGCAGAGACAGGGGGCCCTTCTCTTGATGGCTACACCTTC. Amino acids: CSAETGGPSLDGYTF.

V and J are TRBV6-6 and TRBJ2-1, with 10 positions matching TRBD1. V shed 7 bases and J 7 bases; nucleotides not matched to a gene: 13. Germline V lookup: CDR1 MNHNY, CDR2 SVGAGI (reference sequence). The CDR3 length is 16 residues. CDR3 residues: CASNTIDRGRWNEQFF. CDR3 DNA sequence: TGTGCCAGCAACACAATTGACAGGGGGCGATGGAATGAGCAGTTCTTC.

This clonotype was detected a few times. The chain is built from TRBV4-3 and TRBJ2-1; 7 bases match TRBD2. The CDR3 loop spans 16 amino acids. The junction had 16 bases not matched to a gene; V was cut back by 4 bases and J by 10 bases. Germline V gives CDR1 LGHNA, CDR2 YSLEER. For the CDR3, the DNA is TGCGCCAGCAGCCCCGCCAAAGGACTAGTGGGCTTCGAGCAGTTCTTC. Its protein is CASSPAKGLVGFEQFF.

The chain is built from TRBV13 and TRBJ2-7; 9 positions agree with TRBD1. Germline-derived CDR1 and CDR2 are PRHDT and FYEKMQ (reference sequence). This CDR3 contains 15 residues. Unmatched junction bases numbered 4, after V lost 3 bases and J lost 1 base. This CDR3 is CASSLWTGASYEQYF. The CDR3 nucleotides are TGTGCCAGCAGCTTGTGGACAGGGGCATCCTACGAGCAGTACTTC. Supplemented by reference TRBV13 and TRBJ2-7, the full variable domain reads AAGVIQSPRHLIKEKRETATLKCYPIPRHDTVYWYQQGPGQDPQFLISFYEKMQSDKGSIPDRFSAQQFSDYHSELNMSSLELGDSALYFCASSLWTGASYEQYFGPGTRLTVT.

This clonotype was seen a handful of times. This chain links TRBV12-3 or TRBV12-4 with TRBJ2-3; D possibly corresponds to TRBD2 (6 bases). The ends were cut back, 3 bases at V and 4 bases at J, with 11 bases in the middle. The CDR3 sequence is 14 residues long. The CDR3 nucleotides are TGTGCCAGCAGTTTCGCGGGGATGGCAGATACGCAGTATTTT. Protein: CASSFAGMADTQYF.

This clonotype has more than one count but fewer than ten. The chain employs TRBV12-3 or TRBV12-4 and TRBJ2-1; 8 bases are shared with TRBD2. V lost 6 bases, J lost 10 bases, and 26 bases stayed unmatched. CDR3 length: 19 amino acids. The CDR3 sequence is CASSPHRGSGRGQVGEQFF. The DNA for the CDR3 is TGTGCCAGCAGCCCGCATCGGGGGAGCGGGAGAGGTCAAGTCGGGGAGCAGTTCTTC.

This clonotype was seen a handful of times. CDR3 coding DNA: TGTGCCAGCAGCTCCGCGGACGGGGGTTTGCGCTACACCTTC. Its translation is CASSSADGGLRYTF. The chain links TRBV7-8 to TRBJ1-2, with D perhaps matching TRBD1 (5 bases). CDR1 and CDR2 from the germline V gene are SGHVS and FQNEAQ. V was clipped by 4 bases and J by 9 bases, with 18 bases between them. The CDR3 extends over 14 amino acids.

The V call is TRBV5-1, the J call TRBJ1-4, with 10 bases matching TRBD1. Unmatched junction bases numbered 12, after V lost 3 bases and J lost 7 bases. The CDR3 contains 17 residues. The germline CDR1 and CDR2 sequences are SGHRS and YFSETQ. The CDR3 DNA reads TGCGCCAGCAGCTATGTTGGGACAGGGGAGCCTCCTGAAAAACTGTTTTTT. Protein product: CASSYVGTGEPPEKLFF.

The V and J genes are TRBV3-1 and TRBJ2-1, with D perhaps matching TRBD2 (5 bases). Germline lookup yields CDR1 LGHDT and CDR2 YNNKEL (reference sequence). Trimming took off 4 bases at V and 8 bases at J, with 21 bases between the two ends. The CDR3 extends over 16 amino acids. In nucleotides, the CDR3 is TGTGCCAGCAGCCCGGGCCGGGGAAGGAGGAGCGATGAGCAGTTCTTC. It yields the protein CASSPGRGRRSDEQFF.

The V gene is TRBV24-1, the J gene TRBJ1-2, with TRBD1 as a possible D gene (5 bases). The germline gives CDR1 KGHDR, CDR2 SFDVKD. There are 15 residues in the CDR3. V was cut by 6 bases and J by 4 bases, with 17 bases left in between. The CDR3 coding sequence is TGTGCCACCAGTCCCCCCGGGGCAGGGTTCTATGGCTACACCTTC. Its protein is CATSPPGAGFYGYTF.

This clonotype turned up a few times. V usage is TRBV5-1 and J usage is TRBJ2-3; D gene uncertain. Germline loops: CDR1 SGHRS, CDR2 YFSETQ. This CDR3 has 10 residues. Trimming pared 7 bases from V and 4 bases from J, leaving 4 bases between. CDR3 sequence reads: CASLPDTQYF. The CDR3 nucleotides read TGCGCCAGCCTTCCAGATACGCAGTATTTT.

The rearrangement uses TRBV6-1 and TRBJ2-6; TRBD2 aligns across 7 bases. This CDR3 region has 15 residues. Per germline, CDR1 MNHNS and CDR2 SASEGT. V dropped 10 bases and J dropped 2; count of bases not matched to a gene: 8. CDR3 nucleotides: TGTGCCATCGACCGCGGGGGAGCTGGGGCCAACGTCCTGACTTTC. This gives the protein CAIDRGGAGANVLTF.

This clonotype rates as medium-sized. This chain connects TRBV7-3 to TRBJ1-1; no firm D call. Germline V gives CDR1 SGHTA, CDR2 FQGTGA. V gave up 0 bases and J gave up 1 base, with 12 bases separating them. There are 16 residues in the CDR3. Here the CDR3 reads CASSLTPVGRNTEAFF. CDR3 DNA: TGTGCCAGCAGCTTAACTCCAGTGGGAAGGAACACTGAAGCTTTCTTT. Complete variable domain (other parts from reference TRBV7-3 and TRBJ1-1): GAGVSQTPSNKVTEKGKYVELRCDPISGHTALYWYRQSLGQGPEFLIYFQGTGAADDSGLPNDRFFAVRPEGSVSTLKIQRTERGDSAVYLCASSLTPVGRNTEAFFGQGTRLTVV.

This chain connects TRBV20-1 to TRBJ2-1; 15 bases agree with TRBD2. This CDR3 comprises 18 residues. The germline V gene encodes CDR1 DFQATT and CDR2 SNEGSKA (reference sequence). V lost 3 bases and J lost 2; bases outside the gene matches: 8. This chain's CDR3 is CSARGGLAGGSAYNEQFF. CDR3 in DNA: TGCAGTGCTAGGGGGGGACTAGCGGGAGGCTCAGCCTACAATGAGCAGTTCTTC.

This clonotype was detected only a few times. The V and J genes are TRBV15 and TRBJ2-7, with TRBD1 matching 9 bases. Germline V lookup: CDR1 LNHNV, CDR2 YYDKDF (reference sequence). J gave up 4 bases and V 2 bases, and 3 bases lay outside the gene matches. This CDR3 is built from 14 residues. CDR3 residues: CATSRPGQGYEQYF. DNA of the CDR3: TGTGCCACCAGCAGACCGGGACAGGGTTACGAGCAGTACTTC.

This clonotype occurred a few times. V gene TRBV12-3 or TRBV12-4 combines with J gene TRBJ2-2, with 10 positions matching TRBD2. The CDR3 length is 15 residues. With 7 bases clipped from V and 6 bases from J, the junction kept 8 bases outside the gene matches. CDR3 bases: TGTGCCAGCATCGTTACCCTAGCGGGAGCCGGGGAGCTGTTTTTT. Protein product: CASIVTLAGAGELFF.

In this sample, this clonotype turned up a few times. The J gene is TRBJ2-7, the V gene TRBV27, with 7 bases identical to TRBD1. Germline CDR1 reads MNHEY; CDR2 reads SMNVEV (reference sequence). J lost 2 bases, V lost 5 bases, and 6 bases had no gene match. The length of the CDR3 is 14 residues. The CDR3 loop is CASSIGTDAYEQYF. The DNA for the CDR3 is TGTGCCAGCAGTATTGGGACAGACGCCTACGAGCAGTACTTC.

This clonotype was observed a handful of times. This rearrangement joins TRBV7-6 to TRBJ1-5; no reliable D call. The ends were cut back, 5 bases at V and 7 bases at J, with 15 bases in the middle. Germline CDR1 and CDR2: SGHVS and FNYEAQ. This CDR3 spans 14 amino acids. CDR3 DNA: TGTGCCAGCAGCCCCCTCGGCAGCGACCAGCCCCAGCATTTT. The encoded protein is CASSPLGSDQPQHF.

This clonotype was counted only a few times. The gene calls are TRBV28 and TRBJ2-5; the D gene is possibly TRBD1 (5 bases). The CDR3 has 11 amino acids. With 5 bases removed from V and 7 bases from J, the gap between germline ends came to 8 bases. Germline V gene lookup returns CDR1 MDHEN and CDR2 SYDVKM. The CDR3 DNA is TGTGCCAGCAGTACCCAGGGGACCCAGTACTTC. Its translation: CASSTQGTQYF.